A single sample is the source of the 9 T cell receptor beta chains below, sequenced in a study of shared clonotypes between healthy human individuals. TCRdb's copy holds only in-frame clones and misses some; the assay was immunoSEQ multiplex PCR. The data hold about 710,000 clones, with around 77% observed a single time. The specimen was memory CD4+ T cells sorted from blood. As for subset: CD45RA-negative fraction. The source is a woman in her 30s in good health.

The rearrangement joins TRBV6-5 to TRBJ2-3, with 8 bases matching TRBD1. V trimming: 0 bases; J trimming: 1 base; junction bases outside the gene matches: 3. CDR3 length: 16 residues. Per the germline V gene, CDR1 is MNHEY and CDR2 is SVGAGI. The CDR3: CASSYSQGGGTDTQYF. CDR3 sequence (DNA): TGTGCCAGCAGTTACTCACAGGGGGGAGGCACAGATACGCAGTATTTT.

This rearrangement joins TRBV6-1 to TRBJ2-7, with 14 bases aligning to TRBD2. Germline trimming cut 3 bases from V and 5 bases from J; bases unmatched to any gene: 3. From germline, CDR1 is MNHNS and CDR2 SASEGT. This CDR3 region has 15 residues. This CDR3 reads CASSEGTSGSNEQYF. CDR3 nucleotides: TGTGCCAGCAGTGAGGGGACTAGCGGGAGCAACGAGCAGTACTTC.

This clone was recorded a few times. The rearrangement uses TRBV29-1 and TRBJ1-2, with no clear D. Germline lookup yields CDR1 SQVTM and CDR2 ANQGSEA. V lost 4 bases, J lost 4 bases, and 10 bases lay in between. The CDR3 covers 12 residues. The CDR3 sequence: CSVGTGSYGYTF. Here the CDR3 DNA reads TGCAGCGTTGGAACCGGGTCCTATGGCTACACCTTC.

This clone showed up just a few times. The chain links TRBV2 to TRBJ1-1, with D perhaps TRBD1 (6 bases). The CDR3 sequence is 17 residues long. Germline values: CDR1 SNHLY, CDR2 FYNNEI. V dropped 7 bases and J dropped 2 bases, with 23 bases sitting between them. CDR3 sequence reads: CASKRRETGIKNTEAFF. For the CDR3, the DNA is TGTGCCAGCAAGCGACGAGAAACAGGGATTAAAAACACTGAAGCTTTCTTT.

This chain links TRBV4-1 with TRBJ2-7; 11 bases map to TRBD2. CDR3 length: 17 residues. Germline CDR1 and CDR2: MGHRA and YSYEKL. V lost 4 bases to trimming and J lost 3 bases; unmatched junction nucleotides: 11. The CDR3 nucleotides are TGCGCCAGCAGCCCAGCGGTTCTGGGACTAGCGGTCTACGAGCAGTACTTC. It is translated as CASSPAVLGLAVYEQYF.

This clone was seen at least ten times. The J gene is TRBJ2-1, the V gene TRBV5-1; either TRBD1 or TRBD2 may supply D (5 bases each). Trimming shortened V by 4 bases and J by 2 bases, and 13 bases separated the two germline ends. The CDR3 has 15 residues. Germline V gene sequence: CDR1 SGHRS, CDR2 YFSETQ. CDR3 residues: CASSRDSGAYNEQFF. The DNA of the CDR3 is TGCGCCAGCAGCCGTGACAGCGGAGCCTACAATGAGCAGTTCTTC.

V is TRBV2 and J is TRBJ2-5, with D perhaps TRBD2 (6 bases). Judging by the DNA end, TRBJ2-7 fits better; the J call may be wrong. CDR3 size: 12 residues. The germline CDR1 and CDR2 sequences are SNHLY and FYNNEI. The DNA of the CDR3 is TGTGCCAGCAAGGAGGGACCCTACGAGCAGTACTTC. Its translation is CASKEGPYEQYF.

A note on this clone: The same CDR3 arises from other DNA sequences in this sample as well. V is TRBV7-7 and J is TRBJ2-5, with 8 bases identical to TRBD1. Germline V gene sequence: CDR1 SSHAT, CDR2 FNYEAQ (reference sequence). After removal of 6 bases from V and 3 bases from J, the junction contained 3 bases not matched to a gene. CDR3 size: 13 residues. The CDR3 protein is CASSLDREETQYF. The CDR3, as DNA: TGTGCCAGCAGTTTGGACAGGGAAGAGACCCAGTACTTC.

This clone was counted a single time. The chain has TRBV12-5 and TRBJ2-1; D is tentatively TRBD1 or TRBD2 (5 bases each). Germline CDR1 and CDR2: LGHNT and FRNRAP. Trimming removed 6 bases from V and 8 bases from J, with 17 bases in between. CDR3 length: 14 amino acids. This CDR3 is CASGPGPSRDEQFF. For the CDR3, the DNA is TGTGCTAGTGGCCCGGGACCCTCGAGGGATGAGCAGTTCTTC.